These 16 T cell receptor beta chains came from one sample sequenced in a study of CXCR3 chemokines and chemotherapy response in bladder cancer. TCRdb passed the PCR reads through MiXCR, listing each CDR3 protein once. The data hold 5,000 to 6,500 distinct CDR3 sequences, with around an eighth observed a single time. Sampling was carried out from a patient whose treatment included neoadjuvant chemotherapy. These receptor sequences come from a human donor with bladder cancer that responded to neoadjuvant chemotherapy.

As concerns this clonotype: A far larger clone is just one base off, so this is likely a read error. The chain links TRBV10-3 to TRBJ2-1, with 12 bases matching TRBD2. The CDR3 consists of 16 residues. Germline assignment: CDR1 ENHRY and CDR2 SYGVKD. The J segment lost 10 bases and the V segment lost 10 bases, leaving 17 bases of the junction unmatched. The CDR3 loop is CASRRTSGIFSYEQFF. The CDR3 region has the DNA TGTGCCAGCAGACGGACTAGCGGGATCTTTTCCTACGAGCAGTTCTTC.

This clonotype has only a few counts. This chain uses TRBV6-6 with TRBJ2-6; D remains ambiguous. The V and J ends lost 6 bases and 4 bases respectively, with 7 bases between them. This CDR3 spans 13 amino acids. Germline CDR1 and CDR2: MNHNY and SVGAGI (reference sequence). The CDR3 sequence: CASSSGGANVLTF. The CDR3 region has the DNA TGTGCCAGCAGCAGTGGGGGGGCCAACGTCCTGACTTTC.

This clonotype was seen at least ten times. The V call is TRBV18, the J call TRBJ2-1; 8 bases fit TRBD2. J gave up 9 bases and V 6 bases, and 4 bases lay outside the gene matches. The CDR3 loop spans 12 amino acids. Germline V lookup: CDR1 KGHSH, CDR2 LQKENI. The CDR3 spells CASSTGGTEQFF. The CDR3 nucleotides are TGTGCCAGCTCCACGGGAGGGACTGAGCAGTTCTTC.

CDR3 DNA: TGTGCCAGTAGAGCCGGGACTAGCGGGTCGACAGATACGCAGTATTTT. This codes for CASRAGTSGSTDTQYF. The rearrangement uses TRBV19 and TRBJ2-3; 12 positions match TRBD2. CDR3 length: 16 residues. Germline trimming cut 6 bases from V and 3 bases from J; bases unmatched to any gene: 7. Germline loops: CDR1 LNHDA, CDR2 SQIVND (reference sequence).

This clonotype was picked up many times. V is TRBV7-9 and J is TRBJ2-2; tentative D call: TRBD1 (5 bases). Germline CDR1 reads SEHNR; CDR2 reads FQNEAQ (reference sequence). V lost 3 bases, J lost 4 bases, and 21 bases lay in between. The length of the CDR3 is 18 residues. CDR3 nucleotides: TGTGCCAGCAGCTTTCCAAAAACGGACATAACCTCCACCGGGGAGCTGTTTTTT. Translation: CASSFPKTDITSTGELFF.

This clonotype was seen at least ten times. V gene TRBV27 combines with J gene TRBJ2-3; D is uncertain. The V gene's germline CDR1 is MNHEY and CDR2 SMNVEV (reference sequence). The length of the CDR3 is 13 residues. The V gene lost 7 bases and the J gene lost 3 bases, with 11 bases spanning the gap. The CDR3 DNA is TGTGCCAGCAACAGAAGAGAGACAGATACGCAGTATTTT. Translated: CASNRRETDTQYF.

This clonotype counts as medium-sized. The V and J genes are TRBV29-1 and TRBJ2-1, with a possible D match to TRBD2 (6 bases). Trimming pared 4 bases from V and 7 bases from J, leaving 17 bases between. This CDR3 region has 14 residues. Germline CDR1 and CDR2: SQVTM and ANQGSEA. The CDR3 bases are TGCAGCGTTGCGATTTTTGGGGCGGGGAATGAGCAGTTCTTC. It yields the protein CSVAIFGAGNEQFF.

In this sample, this clonotype turned up many times. The chain combines TRBV11-3 with TRBJ1-3; no clear D gene. V was pared by 5 bases and J by 4 bases, with 6 bases between. CDR3 length equals 12 residues. The germline V gene encodes CDR1 SGHNT and CDR2 YENEEA. The chain's CDR3 is CASSPSGNTIYF. CDR3 DNA: TGTGCCAGCAGCCCTTCCGGAAACACCATATATTTT.

This clonotype was picked up one time. The V gene is TRBV27, the J gene TRBJ1-1, with D possibly being TRBD1 (6 bases). CDR1 MNHEY and CDR2 SMNVEV come from the germline V gene (reference sequence). Trimming pared 7 bases from V and 0 bases from J, leaving 18 bases between. The CDR3 sequence is 16 residues long. CDR3 sequence reads: CASTLRGGAMNTEAFF. In DNA, the CDR3 is TGTGCCAGCACTCTTAGGGGGGGGGCAATGAACACTGAAGCTTTCTTT.

By sample fraction, this clonotype is medium-sized. The rearrangement uses TRBV27 and TRBJ2-1; 13 nucleotides line up with TRBD2. The CDR3 sequence is 17 residues long. Germline values: CDR1 MNHEY, CDR2 SMNVEV (reference sequence). With V trimmed by 0 bases and J by 9 bases, 8 bases remained unmatched. This CDR3 is CASSLSWTSGRGSEQFF. DNA for the CDR3: TGTGCCAGCAGTTTATCCTGGACTAGCGGGAGAGGTAGTGAGCAGTTCTTC.

This clonotype is termed medium-sized. This chain joins TRBV7-9 and TRBJ1-2; a possible D gene is TRBD1 (5 bases). The CDR3 covers 16 residues. Looked up from germline, CDR1 is SEHNR and CDR2 is FQNEAQ (reference sequence). V gave up 2 bases and J gave up 11 bases, with 24 bases separating them. The CDR3 region is CASSLPTVFARSRYTF. The CDR3, as DNA: TGTGCCAGCAGCTTACCGACAGTTTTCGCTCGTAGCAGATACACCTTC.

This clonotype has ten or more counts. V usage is TRBV20-1 and J usage is TRBJ2-5; 11 bases align to TRBD2. The CDR3 totals 15 residues. Germline CDR1 is DFQATT and CDR2 is SNEGSKA (reference sequence). V lost 4 bases to trimming and J lost 2 bases; unmatched junction nucleotides: 6. The CDR3 region has the DNA TGCAGTGCTATGGGACTAGCGGCCTCACAAGAGACCCAGTACTTC. Amino acids: CSAMGLAASQETQYF.

This clonotype was detected ten times or more. The chain joins TRBV27 to TRBJ2-1, with D possibly being TRBD1 (6 bases). CDR3 size: 14 residues. V lost 6 bases, J lost 2 bases, and 11 bases lay in between. Germline V gene sequence: CDR1 MNHEY, CDR2 SMNVEV (reference sequence). Here the CDR3 reads CASSFQGPYNEQFF. DNA of the CDR3: TGTGCCAGCAGCTTTCAGGGGCCCTACAATGAGCAGTTCTTC.

As concerns this clonotype: One base separates it from a far larger clone, so it is likely a read error. This chain uses TRBV6-6 with TRBJ2-1; D unresolved. The CDR3 extends over 11 amino acids. Germline V gene sequence: CDR1 MNHNY, CDR2 SVGAGI (reference sequence). Trimming took off 2 bases at V and 15 bases at J, with 11 bases between the two ends. The CDR3 DNA follows: TGTGCCAGCAGTTACGTAGTAGGCCGGTTCTTC. Protein product: CASSYVVGRFF.

With respect to this clonotype: It differs at one base from a far larger clone, so likely a read error. The chain is built from TRBV6-6 and TRBJ2-7; the D gene is possibly TRBD1 (6 bases). The V gene's germline CDR1 is MNHNY and CDR2 SVGAGI (reference sequence). This CDR3 has 13 residues. This chain's CDR3 is CVSSRDITYEQYF. The CDR3 DNA reads as TGTGTCAGCAGCCGGGACATTACCTACGAGCAGTACTTC.

This clonotype is medium-sized (0.01 to 0.1%) within its sample. The J gene is TRBJ2-2, the V gene TRBV6-1, with 10 bases that match TRBD1. CDR3 length equals 14 residues. Trimming cost V 5 bases and J 5 bases; bases outside gene matches: 2. Germline CDR1 MNHNS, CDR2 SASEGT. The CDR3: CASSKGQGTGELFF. In DNA form, the CDR3 reads TGTGCCAGCAGTAAGGGACAGGGGACCGGGGAGCTGTTTTTT.